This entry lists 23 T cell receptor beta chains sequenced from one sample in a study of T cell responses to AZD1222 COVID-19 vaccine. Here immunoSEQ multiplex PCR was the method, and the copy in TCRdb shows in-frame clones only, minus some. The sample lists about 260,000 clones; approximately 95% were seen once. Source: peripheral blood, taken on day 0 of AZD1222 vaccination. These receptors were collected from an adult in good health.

The CDR3 DNA sequence: TGCGCCAGCAGCCAAGGGGTGAAGGGGCGAGGGGAGACCCAGTACTTC. Its protein is CASSQGVKGRGETQYF. J is TRBJ2-5 and V is TRBV4-1; the D call may be TRBD1 or TRBD2 (5 bases each). V was trimmed by 1 base and J by 5 bases, leaving 17 bases between them. This CDR3 contains 16 residues. Germline CDR1 is MGHRA and CDR2 is YSYEKL.

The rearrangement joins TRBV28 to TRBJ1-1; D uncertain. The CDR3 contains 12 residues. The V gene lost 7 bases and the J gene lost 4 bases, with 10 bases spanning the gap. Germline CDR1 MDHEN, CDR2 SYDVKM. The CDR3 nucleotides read TGTGCCAGCACGAGTGGGGTCACTGAAGCTTTCTTT. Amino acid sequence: CASTSGVTEAFF.

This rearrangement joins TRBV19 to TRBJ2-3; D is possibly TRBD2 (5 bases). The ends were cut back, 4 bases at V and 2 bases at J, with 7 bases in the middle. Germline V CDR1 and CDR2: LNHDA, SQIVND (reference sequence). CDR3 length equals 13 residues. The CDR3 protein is CASSKRDTDTQYF. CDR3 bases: TGTGCCAGTAGTAAACGGGACACAGATACGCAGTATTTT. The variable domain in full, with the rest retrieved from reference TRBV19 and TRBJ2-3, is DGGITQSPKYLFRKEGQNVTLSCEQNLNHDAMYWYRQDPGQGLRLIYYSQIVNDFQKGDIAEGYSVSREKKESFPLTVTSAQKNPTAFYLCASSKRDTDTQYFGPGTRLTVL.

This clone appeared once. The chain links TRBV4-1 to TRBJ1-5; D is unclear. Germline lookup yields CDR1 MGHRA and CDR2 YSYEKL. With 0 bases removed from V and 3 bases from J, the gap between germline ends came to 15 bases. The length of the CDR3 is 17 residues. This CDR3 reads CASSQELSGLVNQPQHF. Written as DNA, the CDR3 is TGCGCCAGCAGCCAAGAACTCTCAGGCCTGGTCAATCAGCCCCAGCATTTT.

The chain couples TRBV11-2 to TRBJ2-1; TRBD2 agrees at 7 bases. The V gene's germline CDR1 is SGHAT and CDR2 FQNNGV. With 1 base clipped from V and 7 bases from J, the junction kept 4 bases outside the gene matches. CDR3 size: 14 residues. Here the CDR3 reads CASSLALARNEQFF. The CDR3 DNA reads TGTGCCAGCAGCTTAGCACTAGCGAGGAATGAGCAGTTCTTC.

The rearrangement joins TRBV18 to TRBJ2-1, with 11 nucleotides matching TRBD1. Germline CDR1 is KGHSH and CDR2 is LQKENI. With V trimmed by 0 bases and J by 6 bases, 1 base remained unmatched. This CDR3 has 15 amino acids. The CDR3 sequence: CASSPPGTGGNEQFF. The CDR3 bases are TGTGCCAGCTCACCACCAGGGACAGGGGGCAATGAGCAGTTCTTC.

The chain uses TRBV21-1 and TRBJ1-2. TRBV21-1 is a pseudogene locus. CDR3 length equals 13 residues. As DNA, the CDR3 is TGTGCCAGCCCAGAAAACAGGGCGGGAGGCTACACCTTC. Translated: CASPENRAGGYTF.

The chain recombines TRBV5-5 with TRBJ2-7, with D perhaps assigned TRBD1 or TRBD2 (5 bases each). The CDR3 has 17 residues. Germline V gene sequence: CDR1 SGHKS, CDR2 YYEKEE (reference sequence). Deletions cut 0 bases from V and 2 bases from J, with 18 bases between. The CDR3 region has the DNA TGTGCCAGCAGCTTGGCATTCCTCGGGACGGCCACCTACGAGCAGTACTTC. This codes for CASSLAFLGTATYEQYF.

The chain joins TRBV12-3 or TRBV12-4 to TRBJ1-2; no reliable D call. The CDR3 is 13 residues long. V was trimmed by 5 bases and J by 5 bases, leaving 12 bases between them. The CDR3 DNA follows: TGTGCCAGCAGTGGCCCCAAGTTTTATGGCTACACCTTC. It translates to CASSGPKFYGYTF.

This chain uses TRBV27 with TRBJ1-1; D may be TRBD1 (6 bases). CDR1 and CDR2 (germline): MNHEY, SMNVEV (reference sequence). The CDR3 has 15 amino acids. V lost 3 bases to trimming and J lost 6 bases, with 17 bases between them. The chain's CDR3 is CASSLAWGKGAEAFF. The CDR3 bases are TGTGCCAGCAGTTTGGCTTGGGGGAAGGGGGCTGAAGCTTTCTTT.

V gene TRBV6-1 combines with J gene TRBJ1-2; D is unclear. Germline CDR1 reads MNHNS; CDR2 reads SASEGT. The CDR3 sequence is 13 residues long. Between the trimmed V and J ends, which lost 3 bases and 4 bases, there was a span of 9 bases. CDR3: CASSDPEGYGYTF. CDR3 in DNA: TGTGCCAGCAGTGATCCAGAGGGCTATGGCTACACCTTC.

CDR3 loop: CASSPRTSGRSYEQYF. The CDR3 nucleotides read TGTGCCAGCAGTCCCCGGACTAGCGGGCGGTCCTACGAGCAGTACTTC. V is TRBV28 and J is TRBJ2-7; TRBD2 aligns across 11 bases. CDR1 and CDR2 from the germline V gene are MDHEN and SYDVKM. CDR3 length: 16 residues. The V gene end was trimmed by 5 bases and the J gene end by 1 base; junction bases not matched to a gene: 7.

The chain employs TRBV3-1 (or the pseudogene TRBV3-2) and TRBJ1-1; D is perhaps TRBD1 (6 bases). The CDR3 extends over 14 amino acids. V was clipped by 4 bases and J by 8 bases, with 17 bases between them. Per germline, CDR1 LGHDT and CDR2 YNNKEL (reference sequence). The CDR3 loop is CASSPRPSGTEAFF. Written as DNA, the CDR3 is TGTGCCAGCAGCCCTCGACCCTCCGGGACAGAAGCTTTCTTT.

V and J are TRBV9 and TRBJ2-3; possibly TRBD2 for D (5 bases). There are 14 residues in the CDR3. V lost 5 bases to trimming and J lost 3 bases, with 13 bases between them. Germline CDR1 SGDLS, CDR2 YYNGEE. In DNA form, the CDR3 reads TGTGCCAGCAGTGACGGGGTTCGGACAGATACGCAGTATTTT. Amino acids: CASSDGVRTDTQYF. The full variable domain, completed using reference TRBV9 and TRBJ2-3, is DSGVTQTPKHLITATGQRVTLRCSPRSGDLSVYWYQQSLDQGLQFLIQYYNGEERAKGNILERFSAQQFPDLHSELNLSSLELGDSALYFCASSDGVRTDTQYFGPGTRLTVL.

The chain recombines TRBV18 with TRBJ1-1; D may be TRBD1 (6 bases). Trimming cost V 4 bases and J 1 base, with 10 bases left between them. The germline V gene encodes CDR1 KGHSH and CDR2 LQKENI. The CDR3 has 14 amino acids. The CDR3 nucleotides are TGTGCCAGCTCACAGGCAGGGGAGAACACTGAAGCTTTCTTT. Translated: CASSQAGENTEAFF. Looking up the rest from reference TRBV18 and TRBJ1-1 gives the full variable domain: NAGVMQNPRHLVRRRGQEARLRCSPMKGHSHVYWYRQLPEEGLKFMVYLQKENIIDESGMPKERFSAEFPKEGPSILRIQQVVRGDSAAYFCASSQAGENTEAFFGQGTRLTVV.

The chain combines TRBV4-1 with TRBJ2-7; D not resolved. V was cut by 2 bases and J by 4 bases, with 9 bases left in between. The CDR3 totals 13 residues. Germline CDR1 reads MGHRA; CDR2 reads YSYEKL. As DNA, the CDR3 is TGCGCCAGCAGCCAATATGACGGTTACGAGCAGTACTTC. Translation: CASSQYDGYEQYF.

In DNA form, the CDR3 reads TGTGCCACCCTGGAGGCAGGGCGAGAGACCCAGTACTTC. Protein product: CATLEAGRETQYF. This chain joins TRBV28 and TRBJ2-5; D may match TRBD1 or TRBD2 (5 bases each). The CDR3 sequence is 13 residues long. Germline loops: CDR1 MDHEN, CDR2 SYDVKM. V gave up 10 bases and J gave up 4 bases, with 16 bases separating them.

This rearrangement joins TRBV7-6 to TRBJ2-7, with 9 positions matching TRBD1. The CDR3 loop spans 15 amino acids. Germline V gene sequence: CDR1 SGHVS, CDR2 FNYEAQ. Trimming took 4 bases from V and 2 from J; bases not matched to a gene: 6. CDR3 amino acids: CASSSWDRDPYEQYF. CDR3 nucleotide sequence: TGTGCCAGCAGCTCTTGGGACAGGGATCCCTACGAGCAGTACTTC. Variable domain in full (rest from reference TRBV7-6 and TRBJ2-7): GAGVSQSPRYKVTKRGQDVALRCDPISGHVSLYWYRQALGQGPEFLTYFNYEAQQDKSGLPNDRFSAERPEGSISTLTIQRTEQRDSAMYRCASSSWDRDPYEQYFGPGTRLTVT.

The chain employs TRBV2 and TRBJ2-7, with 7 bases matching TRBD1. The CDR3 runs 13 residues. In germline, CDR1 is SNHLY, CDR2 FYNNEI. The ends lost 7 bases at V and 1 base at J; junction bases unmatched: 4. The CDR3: CASKRRGSYEQYF. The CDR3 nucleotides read TGTGCCAGCAAGCGCAGGGGGTCCTACGAGCAGTACTTC.

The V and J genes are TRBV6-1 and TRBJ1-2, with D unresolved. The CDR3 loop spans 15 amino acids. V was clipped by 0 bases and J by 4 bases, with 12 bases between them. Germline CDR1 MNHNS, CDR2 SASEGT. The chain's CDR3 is CASSEALDGAYGYTF. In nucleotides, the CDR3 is TGTGCCAGCAGTGAAGCCCTCGACGGAGCCTATGGCTACACCTTC.

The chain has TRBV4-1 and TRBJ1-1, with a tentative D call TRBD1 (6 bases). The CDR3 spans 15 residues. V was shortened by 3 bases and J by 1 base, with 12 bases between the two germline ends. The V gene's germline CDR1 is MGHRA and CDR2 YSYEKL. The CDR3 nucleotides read TGCGCCAGCAGCCAGCCCACAGGGAAGAACACTGAAGCTTTCTTT. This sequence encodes CASSQPTGKNTEAFF.

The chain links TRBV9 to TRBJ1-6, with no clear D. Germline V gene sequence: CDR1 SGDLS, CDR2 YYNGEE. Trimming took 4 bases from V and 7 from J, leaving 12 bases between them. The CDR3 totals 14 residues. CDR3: CASSPRVQNSPLHF. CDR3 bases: TGTGCCAGCAGCCCTAGGGTCCAGAATTCACCCCTCCACTTT. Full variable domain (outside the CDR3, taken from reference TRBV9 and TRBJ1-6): DSGVTQTPKHLITATGQRVTLRCSPRSGDLSVYWYQQSLDQGLQFLIQYYNGEERAKGNILERFSAQQFPDLHSELNLSSLELGDSALYFCASSPRVQNSPLHFGNGTRLTVT.

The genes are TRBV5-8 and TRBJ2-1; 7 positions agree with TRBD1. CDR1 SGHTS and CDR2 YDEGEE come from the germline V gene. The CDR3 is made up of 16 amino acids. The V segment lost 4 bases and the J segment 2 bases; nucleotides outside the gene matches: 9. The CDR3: CASSQTTGVAYNEQFF. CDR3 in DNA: TGTGCCAGCAGCCAAACTACAGGGGTTGCCTACAATGAGCAGTTCTTC.